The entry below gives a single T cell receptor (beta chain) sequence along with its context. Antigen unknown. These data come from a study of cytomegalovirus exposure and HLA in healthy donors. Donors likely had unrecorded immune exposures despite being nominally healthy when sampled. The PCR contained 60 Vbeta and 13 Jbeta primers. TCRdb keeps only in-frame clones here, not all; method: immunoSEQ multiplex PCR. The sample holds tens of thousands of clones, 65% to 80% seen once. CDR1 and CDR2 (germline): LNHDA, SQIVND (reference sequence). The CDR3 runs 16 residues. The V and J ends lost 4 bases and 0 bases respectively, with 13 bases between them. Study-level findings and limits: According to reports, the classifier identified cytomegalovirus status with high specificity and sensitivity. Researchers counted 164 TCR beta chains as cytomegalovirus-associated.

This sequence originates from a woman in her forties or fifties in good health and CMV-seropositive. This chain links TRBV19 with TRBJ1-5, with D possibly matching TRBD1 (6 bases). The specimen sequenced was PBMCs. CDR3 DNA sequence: TGTGCCAGTAGTAAACGGACAGCGTATAGCAATCAGCCCCAGCATTTT. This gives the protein CASSKRTAYSNQPQHF.